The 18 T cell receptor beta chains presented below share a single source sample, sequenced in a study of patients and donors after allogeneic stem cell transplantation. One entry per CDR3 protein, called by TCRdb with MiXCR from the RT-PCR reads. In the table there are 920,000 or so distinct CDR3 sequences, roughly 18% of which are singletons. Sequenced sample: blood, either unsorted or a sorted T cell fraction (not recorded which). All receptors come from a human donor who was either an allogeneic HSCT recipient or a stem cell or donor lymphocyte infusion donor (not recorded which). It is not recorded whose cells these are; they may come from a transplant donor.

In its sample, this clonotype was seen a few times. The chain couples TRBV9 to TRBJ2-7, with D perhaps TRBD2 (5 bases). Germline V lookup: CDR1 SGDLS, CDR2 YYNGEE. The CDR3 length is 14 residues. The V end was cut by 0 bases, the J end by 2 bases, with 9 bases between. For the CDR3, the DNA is TGTGCCAGCAGCGTAGGTAGCGCCGCCTACGAGCAGTACTTC. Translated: CASSVGSAAYEQYF.

CDR3 bases: TGTGCCAGCAGCCAAGAAGGGTACGCGGTCAATGAGCAGTTCTTC. Translation: CASSQEGYAVNEQFF. The J gene is TRBJ2-1, the V gene TRBV4-2; D not resolved. V was cut by 0 bases and J by 6 bases, with 12 bases left in between. The CDR3 covers 15 residues. CDR1 and CDR2 (germline): LGHNA, YNFKEQ.

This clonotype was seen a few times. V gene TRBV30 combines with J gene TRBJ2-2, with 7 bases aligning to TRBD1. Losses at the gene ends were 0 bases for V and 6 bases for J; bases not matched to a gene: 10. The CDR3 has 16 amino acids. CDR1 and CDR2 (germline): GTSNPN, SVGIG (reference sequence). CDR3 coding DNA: TGTGCCTGGAGTGTAGTCTTATCAGGGGGTTCCGGGGAGCTGTTTTTT. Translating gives CAWSVVLSGGSGELFF.

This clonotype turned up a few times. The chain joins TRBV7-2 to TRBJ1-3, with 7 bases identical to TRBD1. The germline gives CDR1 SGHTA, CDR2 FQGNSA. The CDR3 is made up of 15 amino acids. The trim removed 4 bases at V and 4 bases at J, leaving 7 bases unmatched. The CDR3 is CASSSRQGAGNTIYF. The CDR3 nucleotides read TGTGCCAGCAGCTCAAGACAGGGAGCCGGAAACACCATATATTTT.

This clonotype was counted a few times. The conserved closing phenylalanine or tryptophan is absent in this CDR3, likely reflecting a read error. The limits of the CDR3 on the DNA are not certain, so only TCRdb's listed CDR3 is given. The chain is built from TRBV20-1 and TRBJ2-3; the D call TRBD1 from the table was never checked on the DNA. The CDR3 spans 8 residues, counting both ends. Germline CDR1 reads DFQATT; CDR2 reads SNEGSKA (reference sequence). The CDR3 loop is CSARDSNI.

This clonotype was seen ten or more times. The CDR3 protein is CASSHTDYEQYF. In DNA, the CDR3 is TGTGCCAGCAGCCACACAGATTACGAGCAGTACTTC. This sequence joins TRBV7-8 and TRBJ2-7; D gene uncertain. Germline V gives CDR1 SGHVS, CDR2 FQNEAQ. V lost 5 bases to trimming and J lost 4 bases, with 9 bases between them. CDR3 size: 12 residues.

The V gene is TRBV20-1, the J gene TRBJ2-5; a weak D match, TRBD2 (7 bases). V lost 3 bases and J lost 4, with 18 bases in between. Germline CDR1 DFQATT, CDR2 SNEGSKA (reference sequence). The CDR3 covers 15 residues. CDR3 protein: CSASIKGGGGETQYF. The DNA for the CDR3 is TGCAGTGCTAGTATAAAGGGGGGGGGAGGAGAGACCCAGTACTTC.

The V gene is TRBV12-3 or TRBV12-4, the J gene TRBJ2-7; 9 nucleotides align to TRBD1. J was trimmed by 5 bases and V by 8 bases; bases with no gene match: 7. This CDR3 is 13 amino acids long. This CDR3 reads CASGGTGTDEQYF. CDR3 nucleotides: TGTGCCAGCGGGGGGACAGGGACCGACGAGCAGTACTTC.

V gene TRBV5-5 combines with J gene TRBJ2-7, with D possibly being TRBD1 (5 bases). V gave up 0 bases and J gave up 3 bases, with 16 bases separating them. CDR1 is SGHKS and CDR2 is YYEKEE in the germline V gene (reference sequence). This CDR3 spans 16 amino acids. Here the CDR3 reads CASSLDVRGSFYEQYF. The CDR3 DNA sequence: TGTGCCAGCAGCTTGGACGTTAGGGGTTCCTTCTACGAGCAGTACTTC.

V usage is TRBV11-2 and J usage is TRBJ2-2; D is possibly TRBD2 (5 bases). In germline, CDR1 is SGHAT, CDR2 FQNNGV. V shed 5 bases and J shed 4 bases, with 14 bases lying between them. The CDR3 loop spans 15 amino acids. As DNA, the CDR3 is TGTGCCAGCAGCCCATATTATGAGGGCACCGGGGAGCTGTTTTTT. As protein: CASSPYYEGTGELFF.

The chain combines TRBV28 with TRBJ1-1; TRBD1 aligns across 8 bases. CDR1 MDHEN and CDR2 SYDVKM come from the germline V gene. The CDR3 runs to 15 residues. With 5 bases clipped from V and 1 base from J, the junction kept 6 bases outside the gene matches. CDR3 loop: CASSIPGTGNTEAFF. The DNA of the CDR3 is TGTGCCAGCAGTATCCCCGGGACAGGGAACACTGAAGCTTTCTTT.

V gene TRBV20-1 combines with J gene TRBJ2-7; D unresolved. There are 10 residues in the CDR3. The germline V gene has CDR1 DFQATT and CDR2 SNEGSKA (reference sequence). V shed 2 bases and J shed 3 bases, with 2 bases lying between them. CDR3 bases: TGCAGTGCTAGAAGCTACGAGCAGTACTTC. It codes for CSARSYEQYF.

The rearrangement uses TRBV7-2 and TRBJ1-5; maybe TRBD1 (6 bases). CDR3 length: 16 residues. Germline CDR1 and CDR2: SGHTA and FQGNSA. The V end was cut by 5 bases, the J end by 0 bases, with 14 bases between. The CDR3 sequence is CASSPSQGSSNQPQHF. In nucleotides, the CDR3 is TGTGCCAGCAGCCCCTCACAGGGTTCTAGCAATCAGCCCCAGCATTTT.

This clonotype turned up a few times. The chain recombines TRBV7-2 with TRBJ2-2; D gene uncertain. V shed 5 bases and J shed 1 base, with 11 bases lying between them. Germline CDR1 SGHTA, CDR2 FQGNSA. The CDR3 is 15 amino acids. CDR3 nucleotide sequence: TGTGCCAGCAGCCTCAGAGGCAAGAACACCGGGGAGCTGTTTTTT. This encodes CASSLRGKNTGELFF.

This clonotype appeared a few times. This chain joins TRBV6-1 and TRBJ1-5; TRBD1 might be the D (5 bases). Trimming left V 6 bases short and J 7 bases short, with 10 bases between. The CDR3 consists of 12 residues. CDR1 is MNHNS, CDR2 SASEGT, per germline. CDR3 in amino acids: CASRERGQPQHF. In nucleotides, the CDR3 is TGTGCCAGCAGGGAACGGGGGCAGCCCCAGCATTTT.

CDR3 nucleotide sequence: TGTGCCAGCAGTTACGGTGGAGGGACCGGGGAGCTGTTTTTT. Its protein is CASSYGGGTGELFF. The chain carries TRBV6-5 and TRBJ2-2; perhaps TRBD2 as D (6 bases). Germline CDR1 is MNHEY and CDR2 is SVGAGI. Deletions cut 2 bases from V and 5 bases from J, with 9 bases between. This CDR3 is built from 14 residues.

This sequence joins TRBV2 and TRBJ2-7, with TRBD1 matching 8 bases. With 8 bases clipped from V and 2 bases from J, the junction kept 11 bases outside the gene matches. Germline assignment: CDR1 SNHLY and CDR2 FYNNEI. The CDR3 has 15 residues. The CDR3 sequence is CASVPGQGYPYEQYF. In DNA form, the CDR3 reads TGTGCCAGCGTTCCAGGACAGGGTTATCCCTACGAGCAGTACTTC. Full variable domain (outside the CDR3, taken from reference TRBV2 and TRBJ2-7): EPEVTQTPSHQVTQMGQEVILRCVPISNHLYFYWYRQILGQKVEFLVSFYNNEISEKSEIFDDQFSVERPDGSNFTLKIRSTKLEDSAMYFCASVPGQGYPYEQYFGPGTRLTVT.

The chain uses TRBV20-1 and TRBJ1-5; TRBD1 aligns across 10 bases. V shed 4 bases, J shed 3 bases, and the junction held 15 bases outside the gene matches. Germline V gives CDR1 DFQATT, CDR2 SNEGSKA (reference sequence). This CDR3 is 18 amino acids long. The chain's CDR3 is CSATRWRAGTGDNQPQHF. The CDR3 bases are TGCAGTGCTACCAGATGGCGCGCCGGGACAGGGGACAATCAGCCCCAGCATTTT.